A single sample gave rise to the 7 T cell receptor beta chains below, sequenced in a study of blood T cell repertoires in COVID-19. Some clones are missing from TCRdb's copy, which holds only in-frame ones; the method was immunoSEQ multiplex PCR. The repertoire holds 120,000 to 150,000 clones, 84% seen once, with around 6.8% in the top ten. The specimen sequenced was peripheral blood. These receptors were collected from a human donor in a cohort sampled during active COVID-19.

This clone was counted a single time. CDR3 nucleotide sequence: TGTGCCAGCAGCTTAAAACGGGGCACCGGGGAGCTGTTTTTT. Encoded protein: CASSLKRGTGELFF. The chain uses TRBV7-2 and TRBJ2-2; D may be TRBD2 (5 bases). There are 14 residues in the CDR3. Trimming took 2 bases from V and 4 from J, leaving 8 bases between them. Germline V gene data show CDR1 as SGHTA and CDR2 as FQGNSA.

The chain links TRBV5-4 to TRBJ1-1; D ambiguous. The germline V gene encodes CDR1 SGHNT and CDR2 YYREEE (reference sequence). The V gene lost 2 bases and the J gene lost 1 base, with 12 bases spanning the gap. This CDR3 has 15 amino acids. The CDR3 DNA reads as TGTGCCAGCAGCTTCCCAGAGGGAGCGAACACTGAAGCTTTCTTT. Protein product: CASSFPEGANTEAFF.

The table lists this clone with a count of one. The V gene is TRBV4-3, the J gene TRBJ2-3; TRBD2 matches 8 bases. The CDR3 is made up of 15 amino acids. CDR1 LGHNA and CDR2 YSLEER come from the germline V gene. J lost 0 bases, V lost 5 bases, and 4 bases had no gene match. CDR3 DNA: TGCGCCAGCAGCAAACTAGCGGACAGCACAGATACGCAGTATTTT. Its protein product is CASSKLADSTDTQYF.

The V and J genes are TRBV4-2 and TRBJ2-3, with 10 bases that match TRBD1. This CDR3 is built from 16 residues. Germline-derived CDR1 and CDR2 are LGHNA and YNFKEQ. The J segment lost 3 bases and the V segment lost 0 bases, leaving 3 bases of the junction unmatched. CDR3 loop: CASSQDTGQGTDTQYF. The CDR3 DNA follows: TGTGCCAGCAGCCAAGATACGGGACAGGGGACAGATACGCAGTATTTT.

The rearrangement joins TRBV13 to TRBJ2-1, with 10 bases identical to TRBD2. With 4 bases clipped from V and 8 bases from J, the junction kept 8 bases outside the gene matches. CDR3 length equals 15 residues. Germline assignment: CDR1 PRHDT and CDR2 FYEKMQ (reference sequence). The CDR3 DNA is TGTGCCAGCAGCTCCGGGACTAGCGTGTCTTATGAGCAGTTCTTC. As protein: CASSSGTSVSYEQFF.

The chain joins TRBV21-1 to TRBJ1-2; no DNA check was done on the table's D call, TRBD1. TRBV21-1 is a listed pseudogene. This CDR3 is 14 amino acids long. For the CDR3, the DNA is TGTGCCATCGGAGTCACGTCAGGGGCGAAAGGCTACACCTTC. This translates into CAIGVTSGAKGYTF.

The chain is built from TRBV24-1 and TRBJ2-5; D may be TRBD2 (7 bases). Trimming stripped 4 bases from V and 5 bases from J, with 19 bases between. There are 16 residues in the CDR3. The germline CDR1 and CDR2 sequences are KGHDR and SFDVKD. The CDR3 protein is CATSELLGGGRETQYF. The CDR3 coding sequence is TGTGCCACCAGTGAACTTTTGGGGGGGGGCCGGGAGACCCAGTACTTC.